The clone carrying this T cell receptor beta chain has only a few counts. Its specificity is unknown. Time point of the sample: persistent/refractory GD, antithyroid drugs over 5 years with positive TRAb. PBMCs were the source of the RNA used for TCR sequencing. This sample is part of a study of regulatory T cells in long-lasting Graves disease. Study results and limitations: With a small sample size, accuracy may have been reduced. TCR diversity was lower in persistent than newly diagnosed Graves' disease.

Arm-PCR with iRepertoire HTBI primers amplified the CDR3 regions for these TCR beta libraries. As processed by the authors: Analysis of the samples identified 50 to 75 TRBV and about 14 TRBJ segments. Each CDR3 protein gets one entry after TCRdb re-called the multiplex PCR reads with MiXCR. These V and J calls are TCRdb output, not the study's own analysis. Of more than 300,000 distinct CDR3 sequences listed, 20% to 25% are singletons. This TCR was sampled from a woman in her thirties or forties with Graves disease. This specimen was peripheral blood mononuclear cells (PBMCs), taken when the disease was refractory, from a patient treated with antithyroid drugs.

The CDR3 DNA is TGTGCCAGTATCGCTCCGGGGAGGGGGTCCCAGCATTTT. Its translation: CASIAPGRGSQHF. The gene calls are TRBV19 and TRBJ1-5; possible D gene TRBD1, 6 bases. The CDR3 length is 13 residues. Trimming stripped 7 bases from V and 11 bases from J, with 18 bases between. Germline V CDR1 and CDR2: LNHDA, SQIVND (reference sequence).